This T cell receptor (beta chain) emerged from a study of early T cells in non-severe SARS-CoV-2 infection. The CDR3 extends over 11 amino acids. The V and J ends lost 3 bases and 2 bases respectively, with 2 bases between them. The germline V gene has CDR1 LGHDT and CDR2 YNNKEL (reference sequence). A single record per CDR3 protein comes from TCRdb applying MiXCR to the 5' RACE reads. The data contain 29,000 or so distinct CDR3 sequences, over 3.5% of them singletons. The TCR sequence derives from an adult who was a healthcare worker with PCR-confirmed SARS-CoV-2 infection or an uninfected control (not recorded which). Source material: whole blood. The chain carries TRBV3-1 and TRBJ2-7; D call uncertain. CDR3 loop: CASSQAYEQYF. The CDR3 DNA reads TGTGCCAGCAGCCAGGCCTACGAGCAGTACTTC.